The clone carrying this T cell receptor beta chain has only one observation. These data originate in a study of blood T cell repertoires in COVID-19. For the study at large: COVID-19 samples, acute and convalescent, were from the United States, Italy and Spain. The cDNA or gDNA used as material had been derived from T cells, B-cell-depleted T cells, or PBMCs.

Original analysis: Amplification with reference gene primers provided the estimates of nucleated cell counts. Using immunoSEQ multiplex PCR, the repertoire was profiled, and TCRdb retains in-frame clones only, with some absent. V and J calls and clone size are copied from that table; D and trimming were computed from the DNA. The table includes about 88,000 clones, 90% to 95% detected once. The CDR3 is made up of 14 amino acids. Per the germline V gene, CDR1 is MNHEY and CDR2 is SVGAGI. V dropped 2 bases and J dropped 2 bases, with 7 bases sitting between them. The chain links TRBV6-5 to TRBJ1-5; unclear D gene. The clonotype originates from a man aged 55 to 70 with acute or convalescent COVID-19. Sample: peripheral blood. The CDR3 coding sequence is TGTGCCAGCAGTTACGTGGGAGGCAATCAGCCCCAGCATTTT. This codes for CASSYVGGNQPQHF.